This T cell receptor (beta chain) stems from a study of blood T cell repertoires in COVID-19. Across the whole study: Specimens from acute and convalescent COVID-19 originated in the United States, Italy and Spain. The analysed material was cDNA or gDNA that came from T cells, B-cell-depleted T cells, or PBMCs.

Trimming at V came to 5 bases and at J to 0 bases, leaving 2 bases not matched to a gene. CDR1 is ENHRY, CDR2 SYGVKD, per germline. The CDR3 has 16 residues. In the study's own analysis: Reference gene primer amplification in the assay estimated nucleated cell counts. The data were produced by immunoSEQ multiplex PCR, yet TCRdb's version contains in-frame clones alone and is incomplete. V, J and clone size derive from that table, while D and trimming were established from the DNA sequence. The top ten hold more than 6.5% of the sample, which has about 160,000 clones, 79% seen once. Seattle patients were enrolled during active infection and followed longitudinally.

The sequenced sample consisted of peripheral blood. This receptor was taken from a woman between 55 and 75 years old with COVID-19, enrolled during active disease. The chain combines TRBV10-3 with TRBJ2-2; TRBD2 agrees at 11 bases. The CDR3 nucleotides read TGTGCCATCAGTTATAGCGGGGGGGCGAACACCGGGGAGCTGTTTTTT. As protein: CAISYSGGANTGELFF.